This entry is about one T cell receptor (beta chain). This sample is part of a study of blood T cell repertoires in COVID-19. Across the study: From the United States, Italy and Spain came samples of acute and convalescent COVID-19.

CDR1 is SGHRS and CDR2 is YFSETQ in the germline V gene. Unmatched junction bases numbered 4, after V lost 5 bases and J lost 1 base. CDR3 length: 15 amino acids. The assay was immunoSEQ multiplex PCR, and TCRdb's table has in-frame clones only and misses some. In the table there are about 440,000 clones, 70% to 90% of which are singletons. Enrollees, roughly 18 to 90 years old, lived in 20 to 25 US areas. Cohort allocation depended upon clinical history that participants reported. This sequence was found in a woman aged 18 to 35 with acute COVID-19. This chain joins TRBV5-1 and TRBJ2-3; 10 nucleotides align to TRBD2. Sequenced input: PBMCs or T cells enriched from blood (not recorded which). The CDR3 is CASSAGTSGTDTQYF. Written as DNA, the CDR3 is TGCGCCAGCAGTGCTGGGACTAGCGGCACAGATACGCAGTATTTT.